This paragraph covers one T cell receptor beta chain sequence. The identical CDR3 is also encoded by other nucleotide sequences in the sample. The CDR3 spans 14 residues. The J segment lost 5 bases and the V segment lost 6 bases, leaving 6 bases of the junction unmatched. The germline gives CDR1 SGHRS, CDR2 YFSETQ. This entry belongs to a study of glioma-infiltrating T cells after dendritic cell vaccination. Some clones are missing from TCRdb's copy, which holds only in-frame ones; the method was immunoSEQ multiplex PCR. The sample has under 70,000 clones; 82% are singletons. The chain recombines TRBV5-1 with TRBJ2-2, with 8 bases identical to TRBD1. Sequences were derived from blood, sampled before dendritic cell vaccination. The receptor was isolated from a human donor with glioblastoma. CDR3 protein: CASTDRGRTGELFF. CDR3 in DNA: TGCGCCAGCACTGACAGGGGAAGGACCGGGGAGCTGTTTTTT.